Sequencing of this T cell receptor beta chain was carried out in a study of T cells after yellow fever vaccination. Germline CDR1 reads LGHNA; CDR2 reads YSLEER. There are 15 residues in the CDR3. The V gene lost 0 bases and the J gene lost 3 bases, with 11 bases spanning the gap. TCRdb fed the 5' RACE reads into MiXCR, producing one record per CDR3 protein. The repertoire includes more than 110,000 distinct CDR3 sequences, more than 6.5% of them detected once, and approximately 0.61% sits in the top ten. This clonotype was counted ten times or more. This TCR was recovered from a man aged 25 to 45 who received the YFV17D yellow fever vaccine. The sequenced sample was CD4+ T cells sorted from PBMCs, obtained 10 days after the yellow fever booster vaccination. The chain combines TRBV4-3 with TRBJ2-5, with D perhaps matching TRBD1 or TRBD2 (5 bases each). The CDR3 coding sequence is TGCGCCAGCAGCCAAGATGAGGGGACCAAAGAGACCCAGTACTTC. Protein: CASSQDEGTKETQYF.